This T cell receptor (beta chain) was observed in a study of HIV-infected children after antiretroviral therapy interruption. Notes on the study in general: Naive CD4+ sequences overlapped less between time points once interruption began. Naive CD4+ Gini coefficient rose by interruption end, suggesting clonal expansion.

Germline assignment: CDR1 MNHNS and CDR2 SASEGT. The CDR3 consists of 14 residues. V was shortened by 4 bases and J by 4 bases, with 12 bases between the two germline ends. Treatment specified: PENTA 11 planned treatment interruption arm or continuous ART arm. There are a few counts of this clonotype. Its target is not known. The TCR library was built from RNA with a 3' RACE protocol and unique molecular identifiers. In TCRdb, the 3' RACE reads were re-called with MiXCR into one record per CDR3 protein. Of about 89,000 distinct CDR3 sequences in the sample, less than 7% were seen once. This receptor was obtained from a pool of human donors with HIV. Here the sequenced sample was CD45RA+ CD4+ T cells from PBMCs, pooled from several time points, taken from a donor given antiretroviral therapy, either interrupted or continuous. The subset was: naive CD4+ CD45RA+ CD45RO- T cells. The chain is built from TRBV6-1 and TRBJ2-3; unclear D gene. The CDR3 here is CASSVHENPDTQYF. CDR3 nucleotide sequence: TGTGCCAGCAGTGTCCACGAGAATCCAGATACGCAGTATTTT.